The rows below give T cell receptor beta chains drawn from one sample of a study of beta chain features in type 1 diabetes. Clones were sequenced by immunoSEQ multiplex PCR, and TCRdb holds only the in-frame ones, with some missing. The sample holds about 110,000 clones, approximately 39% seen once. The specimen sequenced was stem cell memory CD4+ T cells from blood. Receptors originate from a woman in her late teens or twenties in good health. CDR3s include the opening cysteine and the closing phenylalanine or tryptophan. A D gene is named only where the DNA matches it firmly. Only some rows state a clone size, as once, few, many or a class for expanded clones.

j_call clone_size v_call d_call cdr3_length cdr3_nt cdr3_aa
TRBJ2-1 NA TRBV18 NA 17 TGTGCCAGCTCACCCCCTGGACAGATGCCCTCCTACAATGAGCAGTTCTTC CASSPPGQMPSYNEQFF
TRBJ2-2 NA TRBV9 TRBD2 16 TGTGCCAGCAGCAAAAGAGCGGGAGGGGGGATCGGGGAGCTGTTTTTT CASSKRAGGGIGELFF
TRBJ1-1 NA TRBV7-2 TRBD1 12 TGTGCCAGCAGCCGAGGGCGGGACAGAGCTTTCTTT CASSRGRDRAFF
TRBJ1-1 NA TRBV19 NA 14 TGTGCCAGTAGTATTGTCCTCTGGGCCACTGAAGCTTTCTTT CASSIVLWATEAFF
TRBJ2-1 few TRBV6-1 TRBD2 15 TGTGCCAGCAGGGAACTAGCGGCTAACTACAATGAGCAGTTCTTC CASRELAANYNEQFF
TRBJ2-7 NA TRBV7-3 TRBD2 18 TGTGCCAGCAGCTTAGCCCGAGGGGGGCGGGAGGCTACCTACGAGCAGTACTTC CASSLARGGREATYEQYF
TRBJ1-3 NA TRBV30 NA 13 TGTGCCTGCGCTCGGACAGCCCAAAACACCATATATTTT CACARTAQNTIYF
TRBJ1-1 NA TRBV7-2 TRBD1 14 TGTGCCAGCAGCTTGACAGGGGGCTCCCCTGAAGCTTTCTTT CASSLTGGSPEAFF
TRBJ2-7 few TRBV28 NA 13 TGTGCCAGCAGTTCATCCACAGGGACGGAGCAGTACTTC CASSSSTGTEQYF
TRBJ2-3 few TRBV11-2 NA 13 TGTGCCAGCAGCTTCCGGAGCACAGATACGCAGTATTTT CASSFRSTDTQYF
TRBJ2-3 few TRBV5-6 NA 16 TGTGCCAGCAGCCATCTAGCACCCGCGGGGACAGATACGCAGTATTTT CASSHLAPAGTDTQYF
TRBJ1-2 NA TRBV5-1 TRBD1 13 TGCGCCAGCAGCCTAGGGACAGAAGGCGGCTACACCTTC CASSLGTEGGYTF
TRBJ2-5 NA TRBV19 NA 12 TGTGCCAGTAGATTCTCTACGGAGACCCAGTACTTC CASRFSTETQYF
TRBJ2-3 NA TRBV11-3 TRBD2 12 TGTGCCAGCAGCTTGGGAGGGGATACGCAGTATTTT CASSLGGDTQYF
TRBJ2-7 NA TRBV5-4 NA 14 TGTGCCAGCAGCCCCGGCGGGAACTCCTACGAGCAGTACTTC CASSPGGNSYEQYF
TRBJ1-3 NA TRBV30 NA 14 TGTGCCTGGAGTGTTGCGGGACCTGGAAACACCATATATTTT CAWSVAGPGNTIYF
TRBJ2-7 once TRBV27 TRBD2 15 TGTGCCAGCAGCCGTACTAGCGGGCCATCCTACGAGCAGTACTTC CASSRTSGPSYEQYF
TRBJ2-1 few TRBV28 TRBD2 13 TGTGCCAGCAGACTAGCGGGAACCAATGAGCAGTTCTTC CASRLAGTNEQFF
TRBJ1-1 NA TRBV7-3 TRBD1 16 TGTGCCAGCAGCCCCACGGGACAGGGCTCGAACACTGAAGCTTTCTTT CASSPTGQGSNTEAFF
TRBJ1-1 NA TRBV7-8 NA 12 TGTGCCAGCAGCCAGGGGCCAACTGAAGCTTTCTTT CASSQGPTEAFF
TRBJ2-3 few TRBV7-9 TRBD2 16 TGTGCCAGCAGCGCCCAACGGACTAGCGGCACAGATACGCAGTATTTT CASSAQRTSGTDTQYF
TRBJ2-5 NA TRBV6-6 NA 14 TGTGCCAGCAGTTCCTCAGGGAGGAGAGAGACCCAGTACTTC CASSSSGRRETQYF
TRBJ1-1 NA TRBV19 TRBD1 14 TGTGCCAGTAGTGAGGGACAGTCCATCACTGAAGCTTTCTTT CASSEGQSITEAFF
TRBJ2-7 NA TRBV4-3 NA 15 TGCGCCAGCAGCCAAGACGCACAGTATTCCTACGAGCAGTACTTC CASSQDAQYSYEQYF
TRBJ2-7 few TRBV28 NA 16 TGTGCCAGCAGTTTATTTATGGCGCAGGCCCACTACGAGCAGTACTTC CASSLFMAQAHYEQYF
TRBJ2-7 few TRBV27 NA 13 TGTGCCAGCAGTTCTTTTAGCGTTTACGAGCAGTACTTC CASSSFSVYEQYF
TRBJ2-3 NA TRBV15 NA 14 TGTGCCACCAGCAGGGGACTCCAACCAGATACGCAGTATTTT CATSRGLQPDTQYF
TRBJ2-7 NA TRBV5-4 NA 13 TGTGCCAGCAGCTTAGACTATGACTACGAGCAGTACTTC CASSLDYDYEQYF
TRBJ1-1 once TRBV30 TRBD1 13 TGTGCCTGGATTCGGGCAGGGGGGTCTGAAGCTTTCTTT CAWIRAGGSEAFF
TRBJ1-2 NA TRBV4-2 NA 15 TGTGCCAGCAGCCAACCGGGACAATCTAACTATGGCTACACCTTC CASSQPGQSNYGYTF
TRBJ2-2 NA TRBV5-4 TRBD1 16 TGTGCCAGCAGCCCGACAGGGGGCTTGGACACCGGGGAGCTGTTTTTT CASSPTGGLDTGELFF
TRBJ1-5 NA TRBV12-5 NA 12 TGTGCTAGTGGTTTGGGAGCTCAGCCCCAGCATTTT CASGLGAQPQHF
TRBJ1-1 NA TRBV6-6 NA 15 TGTGCCAGCAGTTACCCAGGTACAGGGAACACTGAAGCTTTCTTT CASSYPGTGNTEAFF
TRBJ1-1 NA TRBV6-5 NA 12 TGTGCCAGCAGTTACTCGACAGGTGAAGCTTTCTTT CASSYSTGEAFF